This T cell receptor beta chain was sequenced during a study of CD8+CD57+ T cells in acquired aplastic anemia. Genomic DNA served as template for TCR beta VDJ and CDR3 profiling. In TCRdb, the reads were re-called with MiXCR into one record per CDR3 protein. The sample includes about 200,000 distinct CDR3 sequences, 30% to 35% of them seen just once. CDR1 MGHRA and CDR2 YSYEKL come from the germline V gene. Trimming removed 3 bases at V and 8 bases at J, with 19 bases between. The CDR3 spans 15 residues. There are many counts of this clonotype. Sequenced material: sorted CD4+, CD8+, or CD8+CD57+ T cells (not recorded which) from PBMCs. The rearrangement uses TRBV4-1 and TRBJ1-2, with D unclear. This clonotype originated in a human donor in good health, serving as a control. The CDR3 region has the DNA TGCGCCAGCAGCCACCCAGCCTTAGACCCTCTCGGCTACACCTTC. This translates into CASSHPALDPLGYTF.